A single T cell receptor beta chain is shown here with its context. The CDR3 spans 14 residues. Trimming removed 1 base from V and 4 bases from J, with 8 bases in between. Germline V CDR1 and CDR2: SEHNR, FQNEAQ (reference sequence). The sample is drawn from a study of blood T cell repertoires in COVID-19. Profiling relied on immunoSEQ multiplex PCR, and the TCRdb table lists in-frame clones only, not all of them. The sample carries 300,000 or so clones, roughly 90% recorded once. The chain employs TRBV7-9 and TRBJ2-1, with D maybe TRBD1 (5 bases). The sample was peripheral blood. This receptor was identified in a man younger than 35 who had recovered from COVID-19. The CDR3 spells CASSLEAGYNEQFF. In nucleotides, the CDR3 is TGTGCCAGCAGCTTAGAGGCAGGGTACAATGAGCAGTTCTTC.